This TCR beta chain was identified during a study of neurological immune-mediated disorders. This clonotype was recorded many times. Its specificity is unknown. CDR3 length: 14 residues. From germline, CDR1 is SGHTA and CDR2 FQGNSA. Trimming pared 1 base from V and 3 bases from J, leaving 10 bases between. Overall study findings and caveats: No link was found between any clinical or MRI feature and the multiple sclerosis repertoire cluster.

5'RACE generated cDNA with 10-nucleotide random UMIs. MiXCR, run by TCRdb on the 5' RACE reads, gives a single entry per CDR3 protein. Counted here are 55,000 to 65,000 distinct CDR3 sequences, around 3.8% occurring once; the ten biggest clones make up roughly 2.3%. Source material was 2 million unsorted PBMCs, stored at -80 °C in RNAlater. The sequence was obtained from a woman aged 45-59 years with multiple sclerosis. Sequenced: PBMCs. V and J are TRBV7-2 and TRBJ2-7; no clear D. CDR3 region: CASSLEGFLYEQYF. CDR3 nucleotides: TGTGCCAGCAGCTTAGAAGGTTTCCTCTACGAGCAGTACTTC.